The 12 T cell receptor beta chains given below trace back to one sample, sequenced in a study of cytomegalovirus exposure and HLA in healthy donors. Clones were sequenced by immunoSEQ multiplex PCR, and TCRdb holds only the in-frame ones, with some missing. This table has tens of thousands of clones, about 87% appearing once. Source material: PBMCs. All receptors come from a woman under 30 in good health and CMV-seropositive.

The chain uses TRBV4-2 and TRBJ2-5, with D possibly being TRBD1 (6 bases). The CDR3 runs to 20 residues. Trimming pared 3 bases from V and 3 bases from J, leaving 29 bases between. Germline V lookup: CDR1 LGHNA, CDR2 YNFKEQ. In nucleotides, the CDR3 is TGTGCCAGCAGCCACCCGCGGACAGTCGCGGATACTACCTCAAAAGAGACCCAGTACTTC. It translates to CASSHPRTVADTTSKETQYF.

Worth noting for this clone: This may be a read error: a much more frequent sequence differs by one nucleotide. This sample also contains other DNA sequences that code for the same CDR3. The chain combines TRBV4-1 with TRBJ1-1, with D unresolved. Looked up from germline, CDR1 is MGHRA and CDR2 is YSYEKL. There are 14 residues in the CDR3. The germline V and J ends were trimmed by 0 bases and 1 base, with 6 bases remaining between them. Here the CDR3 DNA reads TGCGCCAGCAGCCAAGATGCAGGGAACACTGAAGCTTTCTTT. This translates into CASSQDAGNTEAFF.

The J gene is TRBJ2-7, the V gene TRBV2, with D tentatively TRBD2 (5 bases). Trimming left V 5 bases short and J 6 bases short, with 14 bases between. CDR1 is SNHLY, CDR2 FYNNEI, per germline. This CDR3 contains 13 residues. CDR3 in amino acids: CASSRVRDSEQYF. The CDR3 DNA follows: TGTGCCAGCAGTAGGGTTCGGGATAGCGAGCAGTACTTC. Using reference TRBV2 and TRBJ2-7 for the parts outside the CDR3, the full variable domain is EPEVTQTPSHQVTQMGQEVILRCVPISNHLYFYWYRQILGQKVEFLVSFYNNEISEKSEIFDDQFSVERPDGSNFTLKIRSTKLEDSAMYFCASSRVRDSEQYFGPGTRLTVT.

The chain couples TRBV10-2 to TRBJ1-4; perhaps TRBD1 as D (6 bases). Trimming stripped 0 bases from V and 11 bases from J, with 16 bases between. CDR3 length equals 15 residues. Germline-derived CDR1 and CDR2 are WSHSY and SAAADI. CDR3 in amino acids: CASSESSGQPAKLFF. In DNA form, the CDR3 reads TGCGCCAGCAGTGAGTCGTCAGGACAGCCTGCCAAACTGTTTTTT.

This chain joins TRBV6-1 and TRBJ1-2; tentative D call: TRBD1 (5 bases). This CDR3 region has 13 residues. Trimming cost V 8 bases and J 7 bases, with 17 bases left between them. Germline CDR1 reads MNHNS; CDR2 reads SASEGT. DNA for the CDR3: TGTGCCAGCCACCCGCGGGGCTTTGGTGGCTACACCTTC. Protein sequence: CASHPRGFGGYTF.

The J gene is TRBJ2-7, the V gene TRBV19, with 8 bases that match TRBD1. V dropped 5 bases and J dropped 2; count of bases not matched to a gene: 5. The length of the CDR3 is 14 residues. Germline CDR1 LNHDA, CDR2 SQIVND (reference sequence). The CDR3 here is CASSPGTGPYEQYF. The CDR3 DNA sequence: TGTGCCAGTAGTCCCGGGACAGGCCCCTACGAGCAGTACTTC.

Notes on this clone: This specimen includes other DNA sequences encoding the same CDR3. The rearrangement uses TRBV5-6 and TRBJ1-2, with TRBD1 matching over 7 bases. The CDR3 has 13 amino acids. Unmatched junction bases numbered 10, after V lost 8 bases and J lost 6 bases. The germline V gene has CDR1 SGHDT and CDR2 YYEEEE. CDR3 coding DNA: TGTGCCAGTAGCCGAGGCAGGGGGGATGGCTACACCTTC. It is translated as CASSRGRGDGYTF.

The chain employs TRBV14 and TRBJ1-1; tentative D call: TRBD1 (6 bases). Germline V CDR1 and CDR2: SGHDN, FVKESK. The CDR3 is made up of 16 amino acids. Trimming removed 2 bases from V and 4 bases from J, with 17 bases in between. DNA for the CDR3: TGTGCCAGCAGCCAACAGGTACAGGGTCTCGGCACTGAAGCTTTCTTT. Translation: CASSQQVQGLGTEAFF.

The rearrangement uses TRBV28 and TRBJ1-5, with TRBD1 matching 7 bases. V shed 3 bases, J shed 2 bases, and the junction held 4 bases outside the gene matches. CDR3 length: 15 amino acids. Germline CDR1 MDHEN, CDR2 SYDVKM. CDR3 region: CASSLIGQGNQPQHF. The CDR3 DNA sequence: TGTGCCAGCAGTTTGATTGGACAGGGCAATCAGCCCCAGCATTTT.

V usage is TRBV5-6 and J usage is TRBJ2-2; 12 bases line up with TRBD2. Trimming removed 4 bases from V and 4 bases from J; junction bases left unmatched: 5. This CDR3 contains 16 residues. In germline, CDR1 is SGHDT, CDR2 YYEEEE. CDR3 sequence reads: CASSIGLAGSTGELFF. The CDR3 DNA sequence: TGTGCCAGCAGCATAGGACTAGCGGGAAGCACCGGGGAGCTGTTTTTT.

The gene calls are TRBV4-1 and TRBJ2-7, with D perhaps TRBD1 (6 bases). This CDR3 contains 15 residues. V lost 2 bases and J 5 bases, leaving 16 bases between the germline ends. Germline loops: CDR1 MGHRA, CDR2 YSYEKL. The CDR3 DNA sequence: TGCGCCAGCAGCCAATACGTGACAGGCGTGGACGAGCAGTACTTC. Its translation: CASSQYVTGVDEQYF.

This chain connects TRBV9 to TRBJ2-5, with 9 bases identical to TRBD1. Per the germline V gene, CDR1 is SGDLS and CDR2 is YYNGEE. With 3 bases clipped from V and 5 bases from J, the junction kept 8 bases outside the gene matches. The CDR3 runs to 15 residues. The CDR3 DNA reads as TGTGCCAGCAGCGCTGGACAGGGGATGCGGGAGACCCAGTACTTC. It translates to CASSAGQGMRETQYF.